The rows below give T cell receptor beta chains drawn from one sample of a study of T cells in Graves' hyperthyroidism and ophthalmopathy. TCRdb fed the multiplex PCR reads into MiXCR, producing one record per CDR3 protein. The table lists hundreds of thousands of distinct CDR3 sequences, roughly a third of them singletons. Sequencing input: blood. The source is a middle-aged woman with Graves' hyperthyroidism. Each CDR3 is given with its conserved first and last residue. The D gene is left open where the match is weak. Clone size is not always given. Where it is, it says once, few, many or a class for expanded clones.

abundance: many; d_gene: .; j_gene: TRBJ1-1; len: 15; v_gene: TRBV7-9; CDR3aa: CASSLVQLRSTEAFF; CDR3nt: TGTGCCAGCAGCTTAGTCCAGCTCAGATCAACTGAAGCTTTCTTT
abundance: .; d_gene: .; j_gene: TRBJ1-4; len: 13; v_gene: TRBV2; CDR3aa: CAISESIVEKLFF; CDR3nt: TGTGCCATCAGTGAGTCGATTGTTGAAAAACTGTTTTTT
abundance: once; d_gene: TRBD1; j_gene: TRBJ2-6; len: 18; v_gene: TRBV5-1; CDR3aa: CASSSRTGGLSGANVLTF; CDR3nt: TGCGCCAGCAGCTCTAGGACAGGGGGCCTCTCTGGGGCCAACGTCCTGACTTTC
abundance: few; d_gene: .; j_gene: TRBJ1-2; len: 15; v_gene: TRBV4-1; CDR3aa: CASSSLVRSNYGYTF; CDR3nt: TGCGCCAGCAGCTCCCTGGTCCGTTCTAACTATGGCTACACCTTC
abundance: .; d_gene: .; j_gene: TRBJ1-1; len: 16; v_gene: TRBV4-1; CDR3aa: CASSQDRRWGDTEAFF; CDR3nt: TGCGCCAGCAGCCAAGATAGGCGGTGGGGGGACACTGAAGCTTTCTTT
abundance: few; d_gene: TRBD1; j_gene: TRBJ2-3; len: 14; v_gene: TRBV2; CDR3aa: CASSVTGIKDTQYF; CDR3nt: TGTGCCAGCAGTGTGACAGGGATTAAAGATACGCAGTATTTT
abundance: .; d_gene: .; j_gene: TRBJ1-2; len: 12; v_gene: TRBV6-6; CDR3aa: CASGLRVDGYTF; CDR3nt: TGTGCCAGTGGACTTCGCGTTGATGGCTACACCTTC
abundance: .; d_gene: TRBD1; j_gene: TRBJ1-1; len: 16; v_gene: TRBV5-8; CDR3aa: CASSLGTGRGRTEAFF; CDR3nt: TGTGCCAGCAGCTTGGGGACAGGGAGGGGAAGAACTGAAGCTTTCTTT
abundance: few; d_gene: .; j_gene: TRBJ2-3; len: 13; v_gene: TRBV10-1; CDR3aa: CASSDTDTDTQYF; CDR3nt: TGCGCCAGCAGTGATACAGACACAGATACGCAGTATTTT
abundance: few; d_gene: .; j_gene: TRBJ1-3; len: 14; v_gene: TRBV6-5; CDR3aa: CASSKIHSGNTIYF; CDR3nt: TGTGCCAGCAGTAAGATCCACTCTGGAAACACCATATATTTT
abundance: many; d_gene: .; j_gene: TRBJ1-3; len: 16; v_gene: TRBV25-1; CDR3aa: CASSASWQISGNTIYF; CDR3nt: TGTGCCAGCAGTGCATCTTGGCAGATCTCTGGAAACACCATATATTTT
abundance: .; d_gene: .; j_gene: TRBJ1-5; len: 9; v_gene: TRBV29-1; CDR3aa: CSVEDHEHF; CDR3nt: TGCAGCGTTGAAGACCACGAGCATTTT
abundance: .; d_gene: TRBD2; j_gene: TRBJ2-5; len: 14; v_gene: TRBV29-1; CDR3aa: CSGGTSGRQEAQYF; CDR3nt: TGCAGCGGAGGGACTAGCGGGAGGCAAGAGGCCCAGTACTTC
abundance: few; d_gene: .; j_gene: TRBJ1-3; len: 13; v_gene: TRBV28; CDR3aa: CASSFKVQNTIYF; CDR3nt: TGTGCCAGCAGTTTCAAGGTCCAGAACACCATATATTTT
abundance: .; d_gene: .; j_gene: TRBJ1-5; len: 14; v_gene: TRBV2; CDR3aa: CASRAGPPNQPQHF; CDR3nt: TGTGCCAGCAGAGCCGGGCCCCCCAATCAGCCCCAGCATTTT
abundance: .; d_gene: .; j_gene: TRBJ2-2; len: 14; v_gene: TRBV7-2; CDR3aa: CASSLEGPTGELFF; CDR3nt: TGTGCCAGCAGCTTAGAGGGGCCCACCGGGGAGCTGTTTTTT
abundance: .; d_gene: .; j_gene: TRBJ1-3; len: 14; v_gene: TRBV10-3; CDR3aa: CAIRERISGNTIYF; CDR3nt: TGTGCCATCAGGGAGCGGATCTCTGGAAACACCATATATTTT
abundance: few; d_gene: .; j_gene: TRBJ2-7; len: 12; v_gene: TRBV6-2/TRBV6-3; CDR3aa: CASAYFSYEQYF; CDR3nt: TGTGCCAGCGCTTATTTCTCCTACGAGCAGTACTTC
abundance: many; d_gene: TRBD1; j_gene: TRBJ1-2; len: 15; v_gene: TRBV6-5; CDR3aa: CASSPPGTVTEGYTF; CDR3nt: TGTGCCAGCAGTCCCCCCGGGACAGTGACGGAGGGCTACACCTTC
abundance: .; d_gene: .; j_gene: TRBJ1-2; len: 16; v_gene: TRBV4-3; CDR3aa: CASSQDRGWQGRGYTF; CDR3nt: TGCGCCAGCAGCCAAGATCGGGGTTGGCAGGGCAGGGGCTACACCTTC
abundance: many; d_gene: .; j_gene: TRBJ1-1; len: 15; v_gene: TRBV12-3/TRBV12-4; CDR3aa: CASSSWTSPNTEAFF; CDR3nt: TGTGCCAGCAGTTCCTGGACATCACCGAACACTGAAGCTTTCTTT
abundance: many; d_gene: .; j_gene: TRBJ1-1; len: 13; v_gene: TRBV7-3; CDR3aa: CASSPSGEPEAFF; CDR3nt: TGTGCCAGCAGCCCGAGTGGGGAGCCTGAAGCTTTCTTT
abundance: few; d_gene: .; j_gene: TRBJ1-1; len: 14; v_gene: TRBV10-2; CDR3aa: CASSYGRGYTEAFF; CDR3nt: TGTGCCAGCAGTTATGGCAGGGGCTACACTGAAGCTTTCTTT
abundance: .; d_gene: TRBD1; j_gene: TRBJ1-4; len: 16; v_gene: TRBV2; CDR3aa: CAGSRLAGQTVEKLFF; CDR3nt: TGTGCCGGCAGTCGTCTCGCGGGACAGACGGTTGAAAAACTGTTTTTT
abundance: .; d_gene: TRBD2; j_gene: TRBJ2-5; len: 16; v_gene: TRBV12-3/TRBV12-4; CDR3aa: CASSALAGEQGETQYF; CDR3nt: TGTGCCAGCAGTGCCCTAGCGGGAGAGCAAGGGGAGACCCAGTACTTC
abundance: many; d_gene: .; j_gene: TRBJ2-7; len: 15; v_gene: TRBV29-1; CDR3aa: CSVEGSGVREYEQYF; CDR3nt: TGCAGCGTTGAGGGGAGCGGCGTCAGGGAATACGAGCAGTACTTC
abundance: many; d_gene: .; j_gene: TRBJ1-1; len: 17; v_gene: TRBV7-9; CDR3aa: CASSSTYRVIMNTEAFF; CDR3nt: TGTGCCAGCAGTTCGACGTACAGGGTGATCATGAACACTGAAGCTTTCTTT
abundance: .; d_gene: TRBD2; j_gene: TRBJ2-7; len: 17; v_gene: TRBV9; CDR3aa: CASSSDPGTSGVYEQYF; CDR3nt: TGTGCCAGCAGCTCCGACCCAGGGACTAGCGGGGTCTACGAGCAGTACTTC
abundance: many; d_gene: .; j_gene: TRBJ2-2; len: 14; v_gene: TRBV5-1; CDR3aa: CASSQDGNTGELFF; CDR3nt: TGTGCCAGCAGTCAGGACGGGAACACCGGGGAGCTGTTTTTT
abundance: once; d_gene: .; j_gene: TRBJ1-6; len: 14; v_gene: TRBV10-3; CDR3aa: CAISAGPRNSPLHF; CDR3nt: TGTGCCATCAGTGCGGGTCCGAGGAATTCACCCCTCCACTTT
abundance: .; d_gene: .; j_gene: TRBJ1-1; len: 12; v_gene: TRBV4-1; CDR3aa: CASSQERSEAFF; CDR3nt: TGCGCCAGCAGCCAAGAAAGGTCTGAAGCTTTCTTT
abundance: few; d_gene: TRBD1; j_gene: TRBJ1-6; len: 16; v_gene: TRBV15; CDR3aa: CATSRKTGVRLSPLHF; CDR3nt: TGTGCCACCAGCAGGAAGACAGGGGTTAGGCTTTCACCCCTCCACTTT
abundance: .; d_gene: TRBD1; j_gene: TRBJ1-1; len: 15; v_gene: TRBV10-3; CDR3aa: CAISEKGAENTEAFF; CDR3nt: TGTGCCATCAGTGAGAAGGGGGCCGAGAACACTGAAGCTTTCTTT
abundance: .; d_gene: .; j_gene: TRBJ1-4; len: 16; v_gene: TRBV5-1; CDR3aa: CASSQARAGRNQKLFF; CDR3nt: TGCGCCAGCAGCCAAGCTAGGGCAGGCCGAAATCAAAAACTGTTTTTT
abundance: .; d_gene: TRBD1; j_gene: TRBJ2-7; len: 15; v_gene: TRBV7-9; CDR3aa: CASSISGGAYYEQYF; CDR3nt: TGTGCCAGCAGTATTTCAGGGGGCGCTTACTACGAGCAGTACTTC
abundance: .; d_gene: .; j_gene: TRBJ1-2; len: 12; v_gene: TRBV2; CDR3aa: CASSFGDGGHTF; CDR3nt: TGTGCCAGCAGTTTTGGGGACGGAGGCCACACCTTC
abundance: .; d_gene: .; j_gene: TRBJ2-3; len: 14; v_gene: TRBV5-5; CDR3aa: CASSSGLSTDTQYF; CDR3nt: TGCGCCAGCAGCTCCGGGCTAAGCACAGATACGCAGTATTTT
abundance: few; d_gene: .; j_gene: TRBJ1-5; len: 13; v_gene: TRBV3-1; CDR3aa: CASSQEGAQPQHF; CDR3nt: TGTGCCAGCAGCCAAGAAGGCGCGCAGCCCCAGCATTTT
abundance: few; d_gene: .; j_gene: TRBJ1-4; len: 15; v_gene: TRBV4-1; CDR3aa: CASSQGRAVGEKLFF; CDR3nt: TGCGCCAGCAGCCAAGGAAGGGCGGTAGGTGAAAAACTGTTTTTT
abundance: few; d_gene: .; j_gene: TRBJ1-6; len: 14; v_gene: TRBV7-2; CDR3aa: CASSRPGTGSPLHF; CDR3nt: TGTGCCAGCAGTCGTCCCGGGACTGGTTCACCCCTCCACTTT
abundance: .; d_gene: .; j_gene: TRBJ1-1; len: 17; v_gene: TRBV11-1; CDR3aa: CASSSRMVGAMDTEAFF; CDR3nt: TGTGCCAGCAGCTCTCGGATGGTTGGGGCAATGGACACTGAAGCTTTCTTT
abundance: .; d_gene: .; j_gene: TRBJ2-5; len: 13; v_gene: TRBV29-1; CDR3aa: CSGNRDIQETQYF; CDR3nt: TGCAGCGGTAATCGGGACATCCAAGAGACCCAGTACTTC
abundance: .; d_gene: .; j_gene: TRBJ1-6; len: 15; v_gene: TRBV7-2; CDR3aa: CASSHYRVESSPLHF; CDR3nt: TGCGCCAGCAGCCACTACAGGGTAGAGAGTTCACCCCTCCACTTT
abundance: many; d_gene: TRBD1; j_gene: TRBJ1-5; len: 15; v_gene: TRBV7-2; CDR3aa: CASSLNRQGDQPQHF; CDR3nt: TGTGCCAGCAGCTTAAACAGGCAGGGGGATCAGCCCCAGCATTTT
abundance: .; d_gene: TRBD1; j_gene: TRBJ1-5; len: 15; v_gene: TRBV5-6; CDR3aa: CASSLGDRDNQPQHF; CDR3nt: TGTGCCAGCAGCTTGGGGGACAGGGATAATCAGCCCCAGCATTTT
abundance: many; d_gene: .; j_gene: TRBJ1-1; len: 13; v_gene: TRBV5-1; CDR3aa: CASTTGTDPEAFF; CDR3nt: TGCGCCAGCACCACGGGGACCGACCCTGAAGCTTTCTTT